This T cell receptor (beta chain) was recorded in a study of blood T cell repertoires in COVID-19. As processed by the authors: Nucleated cell number was recorded as an estimate derived from reference gene primer amplification. Profiled with immunoSEQ multiplex PCR; TCRdb holds only in-frame clones, not every one. The V and J calls and clone size were taken over from that table, and D and trimming were inferred from the DNA. The sample has roughly 340,000 clones, 85% to 90% seen once; the top ten hold around 6%. The CDR3 length is 14 residues. Germline CDR1 reads PRHDT; CDR2 reads FYEKMQ (reference sequence). Trimming shortened V by 4 bases and J by 2 bases, and 11 bases separated the two germline ends.

This clonotype originated in a woman aged 50 to 65 with COVID-19, enrolled during active disease. The chain uses TRBV13 and TRBJ1-2; D might be TRBD1 (5 bases). Material for sequencing was peripheral blood. CDR3 amino acids: CASSSRQWNYGYTF. CDR3 bases: TGTGCCAGCAGCTCCCGACAGTGGAACTATGGCTACACCTTC.